This paragraph reports one T cell receptor beta chain. Its antigen is currently unknown. Blood CD8+ and CD4+ T cells underwent high-throughput TCR beta sequencing. With 3 bases clipped from V and 9 bases from J, the junction kept 18 bases outside the gene matches. Germline V gene sequence: CDR1 SGDLS, CDR2 YYNGEE. The CDR3 runs to 18 residues. With random hexamers, reverse transcription was performed on about 0.5 to 1 ug of RNA. TCRdb independently ran MiXCR on the immunoSEQ multiplex PCR reads; one entry per CDR3 protein. The table has 80,000 to 90,000 distinct CDR3 sequences, 95% seen once. The sample originates from a study of CD8 T cells in Susac syndrome. Study-wide results and caveats: The TCR sequencing and HLA analysis in the study involved a relatively small number of individuals, as the study acknowledged.

The rearrangement uses TRBV9 and TRBJ2-1; 10 bases are a match to TRBD2. This TCR was sampled from a human donor with Susac syndrome. Sequencing was done on a sample of CD8+ T cells from PBMCs. The DNA of the CDR3 is TGTGCCAGCAGCGCAAATTCTAGCGGGAGCCGGGGCTTCGGTGAGCAGTTCTTC. It yields the protein CASSANSSGSRGFGEQFF.